This TCR beta chain stems from a study of a mutant IDH1 vaccine in newly diagnosed glioma. Germline V gene data show CDR1 as MNHEY and CDR2 as SMNVEV (reference sequence). The CDR3 covers 13 residues. V was trimmed by 9 bases and J by 1 base, leaving 12 bases between them. This clone was recorded once. Its target is unknown. Noted time point: week 47, end of study. What each vaccine dose contained was 300 ug of mutant IDH1 20-mer peptide, accompanied by topical imiquimod. Clones were read by immunoSEQ multiplex PCR, and TCRdb kept only the in-frame ones, dropping some. The sample contains 40,000 or so clones, 65% to 90% of which appear only once.

The TCR was taken from a man between 18 and 29 years old with glioma. Some clones in this sample may be carry-over from other donors' samples. Sequenced material: PBMCs, taken from a glioma patient whose treatment included an IDH1 peptide vaccine. The V and J genes are TRBV27 and TRBJ1-1; D gene unclear. The CDR3 loop is CASYLHRNTEAFF. The CDR3 DNA follows: TGTGCCAGTTACCTACATAGGAACACTGAAGCTTTCTTT.